A selection of T cell receptor beta chains follows, all from one sample in a study of CD8 T cells in Susac syndrome. TCRdb redid the calling of the immunoSEQ multiplex PCR reads with MiXCR, one entry per CDR3 protein. The data hold some 400,000 distinct CDR3 sequences, with approximately 85% observed a single time. Sequencing was performed on CD8+ T cells from PBMCs. These receptors came from a human donor with multiple sclerosis. The CDR3 runs from the conserved cysteine through the conserved F or W. D genes are given only for firm matches. Size tells how often a clone was seen (once, few, many) or the class of an expanded clone, and some rows leave it out.

V: TRBV7-3
D: .
J: TRBJ2-7
size: once
CDR3: CASSLIGGSGPYF
DNA: TGTGCCAGCAGCTTAATTGGGGGGTCAGGGCCGTACTTC

V: TRBV29-1
D: .
J: TRBJ1-2
size: .
CDR3: CSVTGGSDYGYTF
DNA: TGCAGCGTGACCGGGGGCTCTGACTATGGCTACACCTTC

V: TRBV11-3
D: TRBD2
J: TRBJ2-3
size: .
CDR3: CASSQGLALGGYTQYF
DNA: TGTGCCAGCAGCCAGGGACTAGCGCTTGGAGGGTATACGCAGTATTTT

V: TRBV6-5
D: TRBD1
J: TRBJ1-2
size: .
CDR3: CASTSGQDLYGYTF
DNA: TGTGCCAGCACCTCGGGACAGGACCTCTATGGCTACACCTTC

V: TRBV4-1
D: TRBD1
J: TRBJ2-7
size: .
CDR3: CASSHDRVSYEQYF
DNA: TGCGCCAGCAGCCATGACAGGGTGTCCTACGAGCAGTACTTC

V: TRBV19
D: .
J: TRBJ2-1
size: .
CDR3: CASSPGHRNEQFF
DNA: TGTGCCAGTAGTCCTGGACACCGCAATGAGCAGTTCTTC

V: TRBV12-3/TRBV12-4
D: .
J: TRBJ1-4
size: .
CDR3: CASSYHRGGDNEKLFF
DNA: TGTGCCAGCAGTTATCATCGAGGAGGGGATAATGAAAAACTGTTTTTT

V: TRBV29-1
D: TRBD1
J: TRBJ2-5
size: .
CDR3: CSVYPGDRVQETQYF
DNA: TGCAGCGTGTACCCCGGGGACAGGGTACAAGAGACCCAGTACTTC

V: TRBV4-2
D: .
J: TRBJ2-7
size: .
CDR3: CASSQGEGVSYEQYF
DNA: TGTGCCAGCAGCCAAGGTGAGGGGGTCTCCTACGAGCAGTACTTC

V: TRBV7-2
D: .
J: TRBJ1-6
size: .
CDR3: CASSLDLWGSYNSPLHF
DNA: TGTGCCAGCAGCTTAGACTTGTGGGGCTCCTATAATTCACCCCTCCACTTT

V: TRBV2
D: .
J: TRBJ1-1
size: .
CDR3: CASSGTGMNTEAFF
DNA: TGTGCCAGCAGTGGAACAGGGATGAACACTGAAGCTTTCTTT

V: TRBV7-6
D: .
J: TRBJ2-1
size: .
CDR3: CASSPGRGLGEQFF
DNA: TGTGCCAGCAGCCCCGGGAGGGGGCTGGGGGAGCAGTTCTTC

V: TRBV14
D: .
J: TRBJ1-2
size: .
CDR3: CASSRNLQNYGYTF
DNA: TGTGCCAGCAGTCGCAACCTCCAAAACTATGGCTACACCTTC

V: TRBV6-1
D: .
J: TRBJ1-5
size: few
CDR3: CASSEFVVQPQHF
DNA: TGTGCCAGCAGTGAATTTGTAGTTCAGCCCCAGCATTTT

V: TRBV7-9
D: .
J: TRBJ2-7
size: .
CDR3: CASSIGLGEDEQYF
DNA: TGTGCCAGCAGCATCGGACTGGGTGAGGACGAGCAGTACTTC

V: TRBV5-1
D: TRBD2
J: TRBJ2-1
size: .
CDR3: CASSLASGGLINEQFF
DNA: TGCGCCAGCAGCTTGGCATCGGGAGGGCTTATAAATGAGCAGTTCTTC

V: TRBV20-1
D: .
J: TRBJ1-1
size: .
CDR3: CSASFGGRGTEAFF
DNA: TGCAGTGCTAGTTTCGGGGGTCGCGGCACTGAAGCTTTCTTT

V: TRBV29-1
D: TRBD2
J: TRBJ2-7
size: .
CDR3: CSVVGLADFYEQYF
DNA: TGCAGCGTTGTCGGCCTAGCGGACTTCTACGAGCAGTACTTC

V: TRBV21-1
D: .
J: TRBJ2-7
size: .
CDR3: CASSPKENTSSIFREQYF
DNA: TGTGCCAGCAGCCCAAAGGAAAACACATCTTCCATATTTCGGGAGCAGTACTTC

V: TRBV4-1
D: TRBD2
J: TRBJ2-1
size: .
CDR3: CASSQVETSGYNEQFF
DNA: TGCGCCAGCAGCCAAGTTGAAACTAGCGGATACAATGAGCAGTTCTTC

V: TRBV20-1
D: .
J: TRBJ1-1
size: .
CDR3: CSASHGSEAFF
DNA: TGCAGTGCTAGTCACGGGTCTGAAGCTTTCTTT

V: TRBV5-1
D: TRBD1
J: TRBJ2-2
size: .
CDR3: CASSSIRDRNTGELFF
DNA: TGCGCCAGCAGCTCTATCCGGGACAGAAACACCGGGGAGCTGTTTTTT

V: TRBV29-1
D: .
J: TRBJ2-7
size: once
CDR3: CSVEIDSGFYEQYF
DNA: TGCAGCGTTGAAATAGACTCAGGCTTCTACGAGCAGTACTTC

V: TRBV9
D: TRBD1
J: TRBJ2-1
size: once
CDR3: CASSQEGGAYNEQFF
DNA: TGTGCCAGCAGCCAAGAAGGGGGCGCCTACAATGAGCAGTTCTTC

V: TRBV6-5
D: TRBD2
J: TRBJ2-1
size: .
CDR3: CASSFSLAGEYYNEQFF
DNA: TGTGCCAGCAGTTTCTCATTAGCGGGAGAATACTACAATGAGCAGTTCTTC

V: TRBV5-1
D: .
J: TRBJ2-2
size: .
CDR3: CASSLFMGMGTGELFF
DNA: TGCGCCAGCAGCTTGTTCATGGGGATGGGCACCGGGGAGCTGTTTTTT

V: TRBV4-1
D: .
J: TRBJ1-1
size: few
CDR3: CASSQASEAFF
DNA: TGCGCCAGCAGCCAAGCCTCTGAAGCTTTCTTT

V: TRBV6-1
D: TRBD2
J: TRBJ2-5
size: .
CDR3: CASSWTAGGSETQYF
DNA: TGTGCCAGCAGCTGGACTGCGGGAGGCAGCGAGACCCAGTACTTC

V: TRBV14
D: .
J: TRBJ1-1
size: .
CDR3: CASSLGTLTTEAFF
DNA: TGTGCCAGCAGCCTTGGGACATTAACGACTGAAGCTTTCTTT

V: TRBV6-5
D: TRBD2
J: TRBJ2-3
size: .
CDR3: CASSFHGGAGFTDTQYF
DNA: TGTGCCAGCAGTTTCCACGGGGGGGCCGGGTTCACAGATACGCAGTATTTT

V: TRBV16
D: .
J: TRBJ2-1
size: once
CDR3: CASSQNRDLSYNEQFF
DNA: TGTGCCAGCAGCCAAAACAGGGATCTGTCCTACAATGAGCAGTTCTTC

V: TRBV3-1
D: .
J: TRBJ2-1
size: .
CDR3: CASSQAFSGFNEQFF
DNA: TGTGCCAGCAGCCAAGCTTTCAGCGGATTCAATGAGCAGTTCTTC

V: TRBV27
D: .
J: TRBJ2-7
size: .
CDR3: CASSARQAYEQYF
DNA: TGTGCCAGCAGTGCCCGACAGGCCTACGAGCAGTACTTC

V: TRBV30
D: .
J: TRBJ2-1
size: .
CDR3: CAWSVGSYNEQFF
DNA: TGTGCCTGGAGTGTTGGGAGCTACAATGAGCAGTTCTTC

V: TRBV12-3/TRBV12-4
D: TRBD2
J: TRBJ2-1
size: .
CDR3: CASMGGGGEQFF
DNA: TGTGCCAGCATGGGCGGGGGGGGTGAGCAGTTCTTC

V: TRBV12-3/TRBV12-4
D: .
J: TRBJ2-7
size: .
CDR3: CASSLGQVHEQYF
DNA: TGTGCCAGCAGTTTAGGGCAGGTCCACGAGCAGTACTTC

V: TRBV29-1
D: TRBD2
J: TRBJ2-5
size: .
CDR3: CSVEDWVAGVGTETQYF
DNA: TGCAGCGTTGAAGATTGGGTAGCGGGAGTTGGAACAGAGACCCAGTACTTC

V: TRBV6-4
D: TRBD2
J: TRBJ2-1
size: .
CDR3: CASSDSSGSSNEQFF
DNA: TGTGCCAGCAGTGACTCAAGCGGGAGTAGCAATGAGCAGTTCTTC

V: TRBV2
D: .
J: TRBJ2-3
size: .
CDR3: CASSPTGPEADTQYF
DNA: TGTGCCAGCAGTCCTACAGGTCCGGAGGCAGATACGCAGTATTTT

V: TRBV6-6
D: .
J: TRBJ1-6
size: .
CDR3: CASSYSTEGTNSPLHF
DNA: TGTGCCAGCAGTTACTCGACCGAGGGAACGAATTCACCCCTCCACTTT

V: TRBV20-1
D: TRBD1
J: TRBJ2-1
size: .
CDR3: CSAINRDRAYNEQFF
DNA: TGCAGTGCCATAAACCGGGACAGGGCCTACAATGAGCAGTTCTTC